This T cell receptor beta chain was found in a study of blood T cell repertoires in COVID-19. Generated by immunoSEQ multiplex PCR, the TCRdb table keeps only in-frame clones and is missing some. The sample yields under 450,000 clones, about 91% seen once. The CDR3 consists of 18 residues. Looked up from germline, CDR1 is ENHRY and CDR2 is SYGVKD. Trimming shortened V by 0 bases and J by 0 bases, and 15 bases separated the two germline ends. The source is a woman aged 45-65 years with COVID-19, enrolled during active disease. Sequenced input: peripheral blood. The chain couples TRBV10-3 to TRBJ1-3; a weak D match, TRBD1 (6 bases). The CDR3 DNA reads TGTGCCATCAGTGAGTCCAGGACAGTGGACTTCTCTGGAAACACCATATATTTT. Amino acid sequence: CAISESRTVDFSGNTIYF.